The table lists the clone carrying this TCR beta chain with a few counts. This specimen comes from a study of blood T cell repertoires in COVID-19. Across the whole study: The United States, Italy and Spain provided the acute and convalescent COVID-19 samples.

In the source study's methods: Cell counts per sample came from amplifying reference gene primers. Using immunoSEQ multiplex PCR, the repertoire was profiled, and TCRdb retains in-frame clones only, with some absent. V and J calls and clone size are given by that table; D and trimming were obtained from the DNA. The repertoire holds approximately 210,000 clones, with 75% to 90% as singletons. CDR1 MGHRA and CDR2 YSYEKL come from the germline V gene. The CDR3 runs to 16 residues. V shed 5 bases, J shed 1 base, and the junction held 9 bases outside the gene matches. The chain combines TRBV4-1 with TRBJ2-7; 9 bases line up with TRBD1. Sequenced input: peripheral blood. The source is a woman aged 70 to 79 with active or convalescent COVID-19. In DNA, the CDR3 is TGCGCCAGCAGCTTACGATCCGGGACAGGGTCCTACGAGCAGTACTTC. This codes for CASSLRSGTGSYEQYF.